Here is one T cell receptor beta chain with its context. Antigen: not known. Trimming took 1 base from V and 7 from J, leaving 9 bases between them. The CDR3 covers 13 residues. Germline V gene sequence: CDR1 SGHKS, CDR2 YYEKEE (reference sequence). This sample stems from a study of regulatory T cells in long-lasting Graves disease. Study-wide context: Over 5 years of antithyroid drugs with positive TSH receptor antibodies was taken to mean persistent Graves' disease. Study results and limitations: In persistent patients, shared public clonotypes (roughly 3,000) outnumbered those in new patients (about 1,000). Persistent Graves' patients showed a TCR diversity that was lower than that of newly diagnosed ones.

Building the TCR beta libraries relied on iRepertoire HTBI primers, and CDR3 regions underwent Arm-PCR. As processed by the authors: Samples jointly harbored 60 or so TRBV and 14 TRBJ segments. MiXCR was run by TCRdb on the multiplex PCR reads, yielding one entry per CDR3 protein. These V and J calls originate from TCRdb's pipeline instead of the authors' own analysis. The sample contains over 650,000 distinct CDR3 sequences, around 30% of which appear only once. Time point indicated: persistent/refractory GD, antithyroid drugs over 5 years with positive TRAb. From RNA extracted from PBMCs, the TCR library was made.

The sequences come from peripheral blood mononuclear cells (PBMCs), collected when the disease was refractory, from a patient treated with antithyroid drugs. This clonotype was sampled from a female donor with Graves disease. The gene calls are TRBV5-5 and TRBJ1-5; D might be TRBD1 (5 bases). This CDR3 is CASSLLKGQPQHF. The CDR3, as DNA: TGTGCCAGCAGCTTGTTGAAGGGGCAGCCCCAGCATTTT.